Listed below are T cell receptor beta chains from one sample, sequenced in a study of shared clonotypes between healthy human individuals. Method: immunoSEQ multiplex PCR; TCRdb's copy keeps in-frame clones and lacks some. Of about 2.3 million clones in the sample, about nine tenths were seen once. The sample was naive CD4+ T cells from PBMCs. The receptors derive from a man aged 18 to 30 in good health. Some clones in this sample may be carry-over from other donors' samples. Each CDR3 is given with its conserved first and last residue. The D gene is left open where the match is weak. Some rows have no size entry. The others give once, few or many, or a class for an expanded clone.

len: 14; d_gene: -; abundance: -; v_gene: TRBV5-1; j_gene: TRBJ2-2; CDR3nt: TGCGCCATCCGAGGACAGCAGAACACCGGGGAGCTGTTTTTT; CDR3aa: CAIRGQQNTGELFF
len: 14; d_gene: TRBD1; abundance: -; v_gene: TRBV5-1; j_gene: TRBJ1-6; CDR3nt: TGCGCCAGCAGCACAGGACAGGGTCCGGACACTCTGCACTTT; CDR3aa: CASSTGQGPDTLHF
len: 15; d_gene: TRBD1; abundance: -; v_gene: TRBV29-1; j_gene: TRBJ2-2; CDR3nt: TGCAGCGTTGGGAAGCACAGGGGGTCTCCCGGGGAGCTGTTTTTT; CDR3aa: CSVGKHRGSPGELFF
len: 14; d_gene: TRBD2; abundance: -; v_gene: TRBV27; j_gene: TRBJ2-7; CDR3nt: TGTGCCAGCAGTAGCGGGGGAAGCTCCTACGAGCAGTACTTC; CDR3aa: CASSSGGSSYEQYF
len: 15; d_gene: TRBD2; abundance: -; v_gene: TRBV7-3; j_gene: TRBJ2-1; CDR3nt: TGTGCCAGCAGCCCCGGGACTAGCGTAGAGGATGAGCAGTTCTTC; CDR3aa: CASSPGTSVEDEQFF
len: 15; d_gene: TRBD1; abundance: -; v_gene: TRBV7-4; j_gene: TRBJ1-5; CDR3nt: TGTGCCAGCAGCTGGGGACAGGGGGCGAGACAGCCCCAGCATTTT; CDR3aa: CASSWGQGARQPQHF
len: 13; d_gene: -; abundance: -; v_gene: TRBV5-6; j_gene: TRBJ2-3; CDR3nt: TGTGCCAGCAGCTTGTCAGTCCCAGATACGCAGTATTTT; CDR3aa: CASSLSVPDTQYF
len: 15; d_gene: TRBD2; abundance: -; v_gene: TRBV6-5; j_gene: TRBJ2-1; CDR3nt: TGTGCCAGCAGTTTAAGACTAGCGGAATACAATGAGCAGTTCTTC; CDR3aa: CASSLRLAEYNEQFF
len: 15; d_gene: -; abundance: once; v_gene: TRBV5-1; j_gene: TRBJ1-2; CDR3nt: TGCGCCAGCAGCAGGAACGGGGGCGCAGGGGATGGCTACACCTTC; CDR3aa: CASSRNGGAGDGYTF
len: 12; d_gene: -; abundance: -; v_gene: TRBV28; j_gene: TRBJ1-2; CDR3nt: TGTGCCAGCAGTTCAGGGGTCTGGGGCTACACCTTC; CDR3aa: CASSSGVWGYTF
len: 14; d_gene: TRBD1; abundance: -; v_gene: TRBV28; j_gene: TRBJ2-7; CDR3nt: TGTGCCAGCAGGACCGGACAGGGGTTCGGCGAGCAGTACTTC; CDR3aa: CASRTGQGFGEQYF
len: 13; d_gene: -; abundance: -; v_gene: TRBV5-1; j_gene: TRBJ1-4; CDR3nt: TGCGCCAGCAGTAGGGACTTTAATGAAAAACTGTTTTTT; CDR3aa: CASSRDFNEKLFF
len: 14; d_gene: TRBD1; abundance: few; v_gene: TRBV15; j_gene: TRBJ2-7; CDR3nt: TGTGCCACCAGCAGAGATCGACAGGGGATTGTCCAGTACTTC; CDR3aa: CATSRDRQGIVQYF
len: 17; d_gene: TRBD2; abundance: -; v_gene: TRBV15; j_gene: TRBJ2-7; CDR3nt: TGTGCCACCAGCAGAGATAGGGCTAGCGGGGCCTCAGGGGAGCAGTACTTC; CDR3aa: CATSRDRASGASGEQYF
len: 16; d_gene: TRBD2; abundance: -; v_gene: TRBV5-1; j_gene: TRBJ2-3; CDR3nt: TGCGCCAGCAGCTCAGGACTAGCGGGAGTTGCAGATACGCAGTATTTT; CDR3aa: CASSSGLAGVADTQYF
len: 16; d_gene: -; abundance: -; v_gene: TRBV18; j_gene: TRBJ1-2; CDR3nt: TGTGCCAGCTCACCAACAGGAGAGCTCACCAACTATGGCTACACCTTC; CDR3aa: CASSPTGELTNYGYTF
len: 16; d_gene: -; abundance: -; v_gene: TRBV5-8; j_gene: TRBJ2-7; CDR3nt: TGTGCCAGCAGCTCGGGGTCTACCTGGTTCCGCCCCGAGCAGTACTTC; CDR3aa: CASSSGSTWFRPEQYF
len: 17; d_gene: TRBD2; abundance: -; v_gene: TRBV11-3; j_gene: TRBJ2-1; CDR3nt: TGTGCCAGCAGCTTAGAACGGGGCAGCGGGAGTCTCAATGAGCAGTTCTTC; CDR3aa: CASSLERGSGSLNEQFF
len: 14; d_gene: TRBD2; abundance: -; v_gene: TRBV5-1; j_gene: TRBJ2-5; CDR3nt: TGCGCCAGCAGCTTGTCCGCGGGAGTGGAGACCCAGTACTTC; CDR3aa: CASSLSAGVETQYF
len: 16; d_gene: -; abundance: once; v_gene: TRBV5-1; j_gene: TRBJ2-7; CDR3nt: TGCGCCAGCAGCCCACCGGGTTTAGGGGCGGTCTACGAGCAGTACTTC; CDR3aa: CASSPPGLGAVYEQYF
len: 16; d_gene: -; abundance: -; v_gene: TRBV11-2; j_gene: TRBJ1-3; CDR3nt: TGTGCCAGCAGCCCCTACGAGGGGGAAACTGGAAACACCATATATTTT; CDR3aa: CASSPYEGETGNTIYF
len: 15; d_gene: -; abundance: -; v_gene: TRBV11-3; j_gene: TRBJ2-3; CDR3nt: TGTGCCAGCAGCCCCGGTCTCGGAGACACAGATACGCAGTATTTT; CDR3aa: CASSPGLGDTDTQYF
len: 14; d_gene: TRBD1; abundance: -; v_gene: TRBV30; j_gene: TRBJ2-7; CDR3nt: TGTGCCTGGAGTGTGGGGACAGGGGGCTACGAGCAGTACTTC; CDR3aa: CAWSVGTGGYEQYF
len: 15; d_gene: -; abundance: -; v_gene: TRBV6-6; j_gene: TRBJ2-7; CDR3nt: TGTGCCAGCAGTCGAACCGGACGGGTCTCCTACGAGCAGTACTTC; CDR3aa: CASSRTGRVSYEQYF
len: 13; d_gene: -; abundance: -; v_gene: TRBV7-2; j_gene: TRBJ1-2; CDR3nt: TGTGCCAGCAGCTTAGACCCGGAGGAAGGCTACACCTTC; CDR3aa: CASSLDPEEGYTF
len: 14; d_gene: -; abundance: -; v_gene: TRBV6-1; j_gene: TRBJ1-4; CDR3nt: TGTGCCAGCAGTGTTCGTGGGGCGGGCGAAAAACTGTTTTTT; CDR3aa: CASSVRGAGEKLFF
len: 18; d_gene: TRBD2; abundance: -; v_gene: TRBV2; j_gene: TRBJ2-5; CDR3nt: TGTGCCAGCAGTGCCCGCGCTAGCGGGAGGGCCATGGGGGAGACCCAGTACTTC; CDR3aa: CASSARASGRAMGETQYF
len: 15; d_gene: -; abundance: once; v_gene: TRBV12-1; j_gene: TRBJ2-5; CDR3nt: TGTGCCAGCAGCCCCTCCGGGACGCGAAAAGAGACCCAGTACTTC; CDR3aa: CASSPSGTRKETQYF